These 27 T cell receptor beta chains were sequenced from one sample in a study of cytomegalovirus exposure and HLA in healthy donors. PCR primers comprised 60 Vbeta and 13 Jbeta primers. Profiling relied on immunoSEQ multiplex PCR, and the TCRdb table lists in-frame clones only, not all of them. The table lists about 110,000 clones, 75% of them singletons. Sequencing was carried out using PBMCs. The source is a man aged 35-49 years in good health and CMV-seronegative.

The CDR3 sequence: CASSLDSGGWTEAFF. CDR3 in DNA: TGTGCCAGCAGCTTAGATAGCGGGGGATGGACTGAAGCTTTCTTT. The chain is built from TRBV7-2 and TRBJ1-1; TRBD1 is a possible D gene (5 bases). Germline assignment: CDR1 SGHTA and CDR2 FQGNSA. This CDR3 is built from 15 residues. Trimming removed 1 base at V and 5 bases at J, with 14 bases between.

The chain couples TRBV5-4 to TRBJ1-2, with 7 bases that match TRBD1. This CDR3 is built from 15 residues. Germline trimming cut 3 bases from V and 7 bases from J; bases unmatched to any gene: 12. The germline CDR1 and CDR2 sequences are SGHNT and YYREEE (reference sequence). Here the CDR3 DNA reads TGTGCCAGCAGCTGGGCGGGACAGCGAACGTTTGGCTACACCTTC. Its protein product is CASSWAGQRTFGYTF.

The chain couples TRBV6-1 to TRBJ1-5; D gene ambiguous. Germline V gene data show CDR1 as MNHNS and CDR2 as SASEGT. The length of the CDR3 is 14 residues. Trimming shortened V by 1 base and J by 5 bases, and 9 bases separated the two germline ends. CDR3 protein: CASSEGGGYQPQHF. In nucleotides, the CDR3 is TGTGCCAGCAGTGAAGGCGGAGGATATCAGCCCCAGCATTTT.

This clone was recorded a few times. This sequence joins TRBV6-1 and TRBJ2-5, with a possible D match to TRBD2 (6 bases). CDR1 is MNHNS, CDR2 SASEGT, per germline. Between the trimmed V and J ends, which lost 5 bases and 7 bases, there was a span of 8 bases. This CDR3 region has 11 residues. CDR3 residues: CASSSEGTQYF. The DNA of the CDR3 is TGTGCCAGCAGTTCGGAGGGGACCCAGTACTTC.

The rearrangement uses TRBV19 and TRBJ1-5, with TRBD1 matching 10 bases. The CDR3 extends over 17 amino acids. Germline values: CDR1 LNHDA, CDR2 SQIVND (reference sequence). Trimming removed 5 bases from V and 2 bases from J; junction bases left unmatched: 9. CDR3 loop: CASSGRDRGSGNQPQHF. The CDR3 nucleotides read TGTGCCAGTAGTGGGAGGGACAGGGGAAGCGGCAATCAGCCCCAGCATTTT.

This chain joins TRBV6-5 and TRBJ1-4; D is uncertain. V shed 5 bases and J shed 7 bases, with 14 bases lying between them. CDR3 length: 14 residues. Germline CDR1 and CDR2: MNHEY and SVGAGI. The CDR3 nucleotides read TGTGCCAGCAGTCCCTCCGGGATCGGTGAAAAACTGTTTTTT. Its protein is CASSPSGIGEKLFF.

The rearrangement joins TRBV6-5 to TRBJ2-7, with 7 positions matching TRBD2. The germline gives CDR1 MNHEY, CDR2 SVGAGI. V was pared by 2 bases and J by 0 bases, with 1 base of the junction left unmatched. The CDR3 has 14 residues. The CDR3, as DNA: TGTGCCAGCAGTTACGCTAGCGGCTCCTACGAGCAGTACTTC. Its translation: CASSYASGSYEQYF.

The chain uses TRBV7-9 and TRBJ2-1; no clear D. The ends were cut back, 5 bases at V and 2 bases at J, with 13 bases in the middle. Germline V gene lookup returns CDR1 SEHNR and CDR2 FQNEAQ (reference sequence). The CDR3 totals 15 residues. The CDR3 spells CASSQRPDPYNEQFF. The DNA for the CDR3 is TGTGCCAGCAGCCAGCGACCAGACCCCTACAATGAGCAGTTCTTC.

The V and J genes are TRBV27 and TRBJ1-2; no reliable D call. The germline V gene has CDR1 MNHEY and CDR2 SMNVEV (reference sequence). This CDR3 is 15 amino acids long. V was pared by 1 base and J by 3 bases, with 12 bases between. The DNA for the CDR3 is TGTGCCAGCAGTTTATGGTCCGGTGCTGACTATGGCTACACCTTC. This codes for CASSLWSGADYGYTF.

The gene calls are TRBV4-1 and TRBJ2-5; TRBD1 matches 10 bases. The end of the DNA aligns better with TRBJ2-7, so the J call may be wrong. Germline-derived CDR1 and CDR2 are MGHRA and YSYEKL. The length of the CDR3 is 15 residues. The CDR3 coding sequence is TGCGCCAGCAGCCAGCGGACAGGGGGAAACTACGAGCAGTACTTC. Its translation: CASSQRTGGNYEQYF.

This clone was seen just once. The V call is TRBV29-1, the J call TRBJ1-1; 7 bases match TRBD1. This CDR3 has 13 amino acids. The ends lost 6 bases at V and 0 bases at J; junction bases unmatched: 4. Per germline, CDR1 SQVTM and CDR2 ANQGSEA. The CDR3 DNA reads as TGCAGCGTCTCGGACAGGTTGAACACTGAAGCTTTCTTT. Encoded protein: CSVSDRLNTEAFF.

This clone appeared once. Here the CDR3 reads CASSRGADQPQHF. As DNA, the CDR3 is TGTGCCAGCAGCCGCGGGGCTGATCAGCCCCAGCATTTT. The chain couples TRBV9 to TRBJ1-5; a possible D gene is TRBD1 (5 bases). The CDR3 runs 13 residues. Germline CDR1 SGDLS, CDR2 YYNGEE. V lost 4 bases and J lost 5, with 10 bases in between.

The chain links TRBV9 to TRBJ2-3; 7 bases fit TRBD2. Looked up from germline, CDR1 is SGDLS and CDR2 is YYNGEE. The V segment lost 1 base and the J segment 1 base; nucleotides outside the gene matches: 6. This CDR3 spans 16 amino acids. In nucleotides, the CDR3 is TGTGCCAGCAGCGTATCGGGGGGTACTCGCACAGATACGCAGTATTTT. Encoded protein: CASSVSGGTRTDTQYF.

The rearrangement uses TRBV19 and TRBJ1-2, with a weak D call TRBD1 (5 bases). Germline V gives CDR1 LNHDA, CDR2 SQIVND (reference sequence). V was trimmed by 6 bases and J by 5 bases, leaving 10 bases between them. The CDR3 runs 12 residues. The CDR3 sequence is CASRTAPYGYTF. The CDR3 nucleotides are TGTGCCAGTAGGACAGCGCCGTATGGCTACACCTTC.

In its sample, this clone was seen a few times. V usage is TRBV7-2 and J usage is TRBJ1-2; the D gene is possibly TRBD1 (5 bases). Trimming pared 3 bases from V and 0 bases from J, leaving 8 bases between. Germline V gene data show CDR1 as SGHTA and CDR2 as FQGNSA. The CDR3 sequence is 14 residues long. The CDR3 region has the DNA TGTGCCAGCAGCTTGCAGGGATCTAACTATGGCTACACCTTC. The encoded protein is CASSLQGSNYGYTF.

The V call is TRBV5-6, the J call TRBJ2-4, with 8 bases fitting TRBD2. V gave up 0 bases and J gave up 3 bases; unmatched junction bases: 14. Germline V gene data show CDR1 as SGHDT and CDR2 as YYEEEE. This CDR3 has 19 residues. As DNA, the CDR3 is TGTGCCAGCAGCTTGGAAGTCGGGGGGGCCCCAATCGGCAAAAACATTCAGTACTTC. Translated, it gives CASSLEVGGAPIGKNIQYF.

This clone was counted only a few times. The genes are TRBV6-5 and TRBJ2-1, with 8 bases lining up with TRBD1. From germline, CDR1 is MNHEY and CDR2 SVGAGI. The CDR3 is 15 residues long. After removal of 5 bases from V and 6 bases from J, the junction contained 9 bases not matched to a gene. Written as DNA, the CDR3 is TGTGCCAGCAGTCGCCCGGGACAGGCGACCAATGAGCAGTTCTTC. Translated, it gives CASSRPGQATNEQFF.

V is TRBV7-9 and J is TRBJ2-2; D is unresolved. V lost 3 bases to trimming and J lost 4 bases, with 12 bases between them. The CDR3 totals 15 residues. CDR1 SEHNR and CDR2 FQNEAQ come from the germline V gene (reference sequence). This CDR3 reads CASSLLLSGTGELFF. CDR3 nucleotides: TGTGCCAGCAGCTTGTTACTCTCGGGCACCGGGGAGCTGTTTTTT.

This clone appeared a few times. The chain recombines TRBV5-1 with TRBJ1-1; possibly TRBD1 for D (5 bases). Germline V gives CDR1 SGHRS, CDR2 YFSETQ. Trimming took off 0 bases at V and 5 bases at J, with 20 bases between the two ends. The CDR3 totals 17 residues. The CDR3 here is CASSLALSPTRGTEAFF. The CDR3 DNA sequence: TGCGCCAGCAGCTTGGCCTTATCACCTACTCGGGGGACTGAAGCTTTCTTT.

The chain recombines TRBV4-1 with TRBJ1-2, with D tentatively TRBD1 (5 bases). V lost 1 base to trimming and J lost 0 bases, with 12 bases between them. The CDR3 extends over 16 amino acids. Germline assignment: CDR1 MGHRA and CDR2 YSYEKL. The CDR3 region has the DNA TGCGCCAGCAGCCAAGGTCCAGGCAGGGCTAACTATGGCTACACCTTC. Translating it yields CASSQGPGRANYGYTF.

The rearrangement joins TRBV2 to TRBJ1-2; 10 positions match TRBD1. The CDR3 covers 15 residues. V was clipped by 6 bases and J by 7 bases; unmatched bases: 11. From germline, CDR1 is SNHLY and CDR2 FYNNEI. The CDR3 reads CASSTTGGRGSGYTF. CDR3 in DNA: TGTGCCAGCAGCACGACAGGGGGCAGGGGATCTGGCTACACCTTC.

The rearrangement joins TRBV19 to TRBJ1-4; D is perhaps TRBD1 (5 bases). Germline V lookup: CDR1 LNHDA, CDR2 SQIVND (reference sequence). The CDR3 extends over 14 amino acids. V was trimmed by 4 bases and J by 4 bases, leaving 10 bases between them. CDR3 DNA sequence: TGTGCCAGTAGTAGGGGCGCGCTTAATGAAAAACTGTTTTTT. Translation gives CASSRGALNEKLFF. Filled out from reference TRBV19 and TRBJ1-4, the complete variable domain reads DGGITQSPKYLFRKEGQNVTLSCEQNLNHDAMYWYRQDPGQGLRLIYYSQIVNDFQKGDIAEGYSVSREKKESFPLTVTSAQKNPTAFYLCASSRGALNEKLFFGSGTQLSVL.

The chain couples TRBV13 to TRBJ2-7; 8 bases are a match to TRBD1. The junction had 5 bases not matched to a gene; V was cut back by 5 bases and J by 2 bases. The CDR3 consists of 14 residues. Germline CDR1 and CDR2: PRHDT and FYEKMQ (reference sequence). Here the CDR3 reads CASSIDRGAYEQYF. The CDR3 nucleotides read TGTGCCAGCAGCATCGACAGGGGAGCCTACGAGCAGTACTTC.

This clone has a single count. Germline is not matched at one junction end, which may reflect a read error. The chain carries TRBV6-5 and TRBJ2-7, with D tentatively TRBD1 (9 bases). CDR1 and CDR2 from the germline V gene are MNHEY and SVGAGI. The CDR3 loop spans 13 amino acids. The CDR3 reads CASSYSSGTGRNF. The DNA of the CDR3 is TGTGCCAGCAGTTACTCTAGCGGGACAGGGAGGAACTTC.

This chain links TRBV5-6 with TRBJ1-2, with 7 bases aligning to TRBD1. The germline gives CDR1 SGHDT, CDR2 YYEEEE. This CDR3 contains 14 residues. Germline trimming cut 4 bases from V and 2 bases from J; bases unmatched to any gene: 5. For the CDR3, the DNA is TGTGCCAGCAGCCCTGGCAGGGGGAACTATGGCTACACCTTC. Translated, it gives CASSPGRGNYGYTF. The full variable domain, rest sourced from reference TRBV5-6 and TRBJ1-2, is DAGVTQSPTHLIKTRGQQVTLRCSPKSGHDTVSWYQQALGQGPQFIFQYYEEEERQRGNFPDRFSGHQFPNYSSELNVNALLLGDSALYLCASSPGRGNYGYTFGSGTRLTVV.

This clone was picked up a small number of times. This sequence joins TRBV6-1 and TRBJ1-1, with 7 bases that match TRBD1. The CDR3 is 13 amino acids. The ends lost 5 bases at V and 7 bases at J; junction bases unmatched: 7. Germline CDR1 MNHNS, CDR2 SASEGT. In DNA form, the CDR3 reads TGTGCCAGCAGTTTCTACAGGGGCGGTGAAGCTTTCTTT. It codes for CASSFYRGGEAFF.

The chain employs TRBV29-1 and TRBJ2-3; possibly TRBD2 for D (7 bases). The V gene's germline CDR1 is SQVTM and CDR2 ANQGSEA. Trimming stripped 8 bases from V and 6 bases from J, with 18 bases between. The CDR3 consists of 13 residues. The CDR3 loop is CSWRGGPMDTQYF. In DNA form, the CDR3 reads TGCAGCTGGAGGGGGGGGCCGATGGATACGCAGTATTTT.